In its sample, the clone carrying this T cell receptor beta chain was seen a few times. Its matching antigen is unknown. Individual cDNA molecules received unique molecular identifiers during library preparation. TCRdb called the 5' RACE reads again in MiXCR, with one record for every CDR3 protein. The table includes about 67,000 distinct CDR3 sequences, roughly 11% detected once. CDR1 and CDR2 from the germline V gene are MNHEY and SVGAGI. This CDR3 is 16 amino acids long. With 5 bases removed from V and 2 bases from J, the gap between germline ends came to 19 bases. The data stem from a study of early T cells in non-severe SARS-CoV-2 infection. Study in general: The chains were unpaired, and the sequenced material was bulk RNA from unsorted whole blood. Notes on the study in general: There was a bias toward anti-spike CD8 responses in VDJdb matching, which missed private and CD4 specificities.

Sequencing was done on a sample of whole blood. V usage is TRBV6-5 and J usage is TRBJ2-7; D possibly corresponds to TRBD2 (6 bases). The clonotype was recovered from an adult who was a healthcare worker with PCR-confirmed SARS-CoV-2 infection or an uninfected control (not recorded which). DNA for the CDR3: TGTGCCAGCAGTCCCTCCGTGGTAGCGGCCACCTACGAGCAGTACTTC. This gives the protein CASSPSVVAATYEQYF.